These 9 T cell receptor beta chains were all obtained from the same sample, sequenced in a study of regulatory T cells in long-lasting Graves disease. Time point of the sample: newly diagnosed GD, antithyroid drugs for less than 3 months. The TCR library was made from RNA extracted from PBMCs. The authors built TCR beta libraries using iRepertoire HTBI primers and Arm-PCR of CDR3 regions. TCRdb passed the multiplex PCR reads through MiXCR, listing each CDR3 protein once. The table has hundreds of thousands of distinct CDR3 sequences, roughly 15% seen once; the top ten hold under 20%. The same specimen was also included in a second study, on T cells in Graves' hyperthyroidism and ophthalmopathy.

The sample in question was peripheral blood mononuclear cells (PBMCs), obtained at new diagnosis, from a patient treated with antithyroid drugs. Source of these receptors: a woman in her 30s with Graves disease.

This clonotype showed up many times. The V call is TRBV11-2, the J call TRBJ2-1; 8 nucleotides align to TRBD1. With V trimmed by 5 bases and J by 7 bases, 4 bases remained unmatched. Looked up from germline, CDR1 is SGHAT and CDR2 is FQNNGV. CDR3 size: 13 residues. Written as DNA, the CDR3 is TGTGCCAGCAGCGTGCGACAGGGGAATGAGCAGTTCTTC. This sequence encodes CASSVRQGNEQFF.

V is TRBV14 and J is TRBJ2-7; 10 bases match TRBD1. Trimming removed 3 bases from V and 3 bases from J; junction bases left unmatched: 8. Germline V gene sequence: CDR1 SGHDN, CDR2 FVKESK. The CDR3 is made up of 16 amino acids. The CDR3: CASSHPGRTGGYEQYF. The CDR3, as DNA: TGTGCCAGCAGCCACCCCGGCAGGACAGGGGGCTACGAGCAGTACTTC.

This clonotype has at least ten counts. The chain joins TRBV28 to TRBJ2-1, with 7 positions matching TRBD2. Trimming took 1 base from V and 6 from J; bases not matched to a gene: 3. Germline lookup yields CDR1 MDHEN and CDR2 SYDVKM. The CDR3 runs to 14 residues. Here the CDR3 DNA reads TGTGCCAGCAGTTTATTTGGGAGGGCCAATGAGCAGTTCTTC. Translated, it gives CASSLFGRANEQFF.

Ten or more counts support this clonotype. This sequence joins TRBV27 and TRBJ2-7, with 8 bases matching TRBD1. The CDR3 has 17 residues. V dropped 6 bases and J dropped 3; count of bases not matched to a gene: 16. Germline CDR1 is MNHEY and CDR2 is SMNVEV (reference sequence). This CDR3 reads CASSRDPRDRSFYEQYF. The CDR3 DNA follows: TGTGCCAGCAGCCGAGACCCCCGGGACAGGTCATTCTACGAGCAGTACTTC.

This rearrangement joins TRBV3-1 to TRBJ2-3, with 12 nucleotides matching TRBD2. CDR1 and CDR2 (germline): LGHDT, YNNKEL (reference sequence). J gave up 3 bases and V 4 bases, and 5 bases lay outside the gene matches. This CDR3 has 16 residues. CDR3 loop: CASSPRLAGVTDTQYF. The DNA of the CDR3 is TGTGCCAGCAGCCCTCGACTAGCGGGAGTAACAGATACGCAGTATTTT.

This clonotype was recorded a few times. V gene TRBV19 combines with J gene TRBJ2-1; D is uncertain. The DNA end is more similar to TRBJ2-5, so the J call may be wrong. CDR1 is LNHDA and CDR2 is SQIVND in the germline V gene (reference sequence). This CDR3 has 15 amino acids. The CDR3 bases are TGTGCCAGTAGTATGACACAGACTCTCCAAGAGACCCAGTACTTC. Translated: CASSMTQTLQETQYF.

This clonotype has at least ten counts. This chain uses TRBV12-3 or TRBV12-4 with TRBJ1-6, with D hard to call. The CDR3 contains 14 residues. V was cut by 5 bases and J by 7 bases, with 12 bases left in between. The DNA of the CDR3 is TGTGCCAGCAGTATGACGGCGAAGAATTCACCCCTCCACTTT. Translating it yields CASSMTAKNSPLHF.

The chain couples TRBV12-3 or TRBV12-4 to TRBJ2-1, with D maybe TRBD2 (6 bases). The CDR3 contains 16 residues. Trimming cost V 2 bases and J 1 base, with 12 bases left between them. CDR3 in DNA: TGTGCCAGCAGTTTAATCGCGGGAAGGTCCTACAATGAGCAGTTCTTC. It translates to CASSLIAGRSYNEQFF.

This sequence joins TRBV24-1 and TRBJ1-2; D may be TRBD1 (6 bases). Germline CDR1 is KGHDR and CDR2 is SFDVKD. With 4 bases removed from V and 5 bases from J, the gap between germline ends came to 13 bases. CDR3 length equals 14 residues. The CDR3 DNA reads as TGTGCCACCAGTGACCTGGACAGCCCGTATGGCTACACCTTC. Translating gives CATSDLDSPYGYTF.